Listed below are T cell receptor beta chains from one sample, sequenced in a study of blood T cell repertoires in COVID-19. Sequencing was performed with immunoSEQ multiplex PCR; in TCRdb, only in-frame clones are kept and a portion is missing. Among approximately 670,000 clones listed, 70% to 90% were seen once. Material for sequencing was peripheral blood. The source is a woman between 18 and 29 years old with acute or convalescent COVID-19. The CDR3 runs from the conserved cysteine through the conserved F or W. Fields, in order: D gene, clone size, J gene, V gene, CDR3 protein, CDR3 DNA. A D gene is named only where the DNA matches it firmly. Clone size appears in some rows only: once, few, many, or a class for an expanded clone.

d_call: -; clone_size: -; j_call: TRBJ1-5; v_call: TRBV29-1; cdr3_aa: CSVGFSGQPQHF; cdr3_nt: TGCAGCGTTGGGTTTTCCGGTCAGCCCCAGCATTTT
d_call: -; clone_size: -; j_call: TRBJ1-1; v_call: TRBV4-3; cdr3_aa: CASSQDKLPNTEAFF; cdr3_nt: TGCGCCAGCAGCCAAGATAAGCTTCCGAACACTGAAGCTTTCTTT
d_call: -; clone_size: -; j_call: TRBJ1-4; v_call: TRBV20-1; cdr3_aa: CSYRVGEKLFF; cdr3_nt: TGCTCCTACCGGGTAGGCGAAAAACTGTTTTTT
d_call: -; clone_size: -; j_call: TRBJ1-1; v_call: TRBV18; cdr3_aa: CASSPPGTLNTEAFF; cdr3_nt: TGTGCCAGCTCACCACCGGGGACTTTGAACACTGAAGCTTTCTTT
d_call: TRBD1; clone_size: few; j_call: TRBJ1-5; v_call: TRBV19; cdr3_aa: CASTPGTGSPQHF; cdr3_nt: TGTGCCAGTACCCCAGGGACAGGGTCGCCCCAGCATTTT
d_call: TRBD2; clone_size: -; j_call: TRBJ2-7; v_call: TRBV4-1; cdr3_aa: CASSQPLAGGYEQYF; cdr3_nt: TGCGCCAGCAGCCAACCACTAGCGGGGGGCTACGAGCAGTACTTC
d_call: -; clone_size: once; j_call: TRBJ2-3; v_call: TRBV18; cdr3_aa: CASSPPWRDTQYF; cdr3_nt: TGTGCCAGCTCACCACCGTGGAGGGATACGCAGTATTTT
d_call: -; clone_size: -; j_call: TRBJ2-1; v_call: TRBV5-1; cdr3_aa: CASRFTSRALKKYNEQFF; cdr3_nt: TGCGCCAGCAGATTTACCAGCAGGGCCCTAAAAAAGTACAATGAGCAGTTCTTC
d_call: TRBD1; clone_size: -; j_call: TRBJ1-1; v_call: TRBV6-5; cdr3_aa: CASSYGTGYTEAFF; cdr3_nt: TGTGCCAGCAGTTACGGGACAGGGTACACTGAAGCTTTCTTT
d_call: TRBD1; clone_size: -; j_call: TRBJ1-4; v_call: TRBV30; cdr3_aa: CAWAGQGLGEKLFF; cdr3_nt: TGTGCCTGGGCCGGACAGGGGTTGGGAGAAAAACTGTTTTTT
d_call: TRBD1; clone_size: -; j_call: TRBJ2-3; v_call: TRBV19; cdr3_aa: CASSMGGDRGFHTQYF; cdr3_nt: TGTGCCAGTAGTATGGGGGGGGACAGGGGCTTTCATACGCAGTATTTT
d_call: -; clone_size: -; j_call: TRBJ1-2; v_call: TRBV5-5; cdr3_aa: CASSFTRGYTF; cdr3_nt: TGTGCCAGCAGCTTCACCCGGGGCTACACCTTC
d_call: -; clone_size: -; j_call: TRBJ1-2; v_call: TRBV6-5; cdr3_aa: CASSYSWGGAGYGYTF; cdr3_nt: TGTGCCAGCAGTTACTCGTGGGGGGGGGCGGGCTATGGCTACACCTTC
d_call: TRBD1; clone_size: -; j_call: TRBJ1-5; v_call: TRBV12-5; cdr3_aa: CASGSQPGTGNRSPQHF; cdr3_nt: TGTGCTAGTGGTTCCCAACCCGGGACAGGGAACCGATCGCCCCAGCATTTT
d_call: -; clone_size: few; j_call: TRBJ2-7; v_call: TRBV2; cdr3_aa: CASRDLVQGPYEQYF; cdr3_nt: TGTGCCAGCAGGGACCTTGTACAGGGTCCCTACGAGCAGTACTTC
d_call: -; clone_size: -; j_call: TRBJ2-7; v_call: TRBV19; cdr3_aa: CASGAGAPYEQYF; cdr3_nt: TGTGCCAGCGGTGCGGGGGCCCCCTACGAGCAGTACTTC
d_call: -; clone_size: once; j_call: TRBJ2-3; v_call: TRBV5-1; cdr3_aa: CASSFDLLLRGVEADTQYF; cdr3_nt: TGCGCCAGCAGCTTTGATCTACTCCTACGCGGGGTTGAGGCAGATACGCAGTATTTT
d_call: -; clone_size: once; j_call: TRBJ1-4; v_call: TRBV5-1; cdr3_aa: CASSPAGDTEKLFF; cdr3_nt: TGCGCCAGCAGCCCGGCCGGAGATACTGAAAAACTGTTTTTT
d_call: -; clone_size: -; j_call: TRBJ1-3; v_call: TRBV12-5; cdr3_aa: CASGHREGGNTIYF; cdr3_nt: TGTGCTAGTGGGCACAGGGAGGGTGGAAACACCATATATTTT
d_call: -; clone_size: few; j_call: TRBJ1-3; v_call: TRBV9; cdr3_aa: CASSVEFQGNTIYF; cdr3_nt: TGTGCCAGCAGCGTAGAATTTCAGGGAAACACCATATATTTT
d_call: -; clone_size: -; j_call: TRBJ1-2; v_call: TRBV29-1; cdr3_aa: CSVEERGLAGSSYGYTF; cdr3_nt: TGCAGCGTTGAAGAAAGAGGGTTAGCAGGATCGAGCTATGGCTACACCTTC
d_call: -; clone_size: -; j_call: TRBJ1-1; v_call: TRBV27; cdr3_aa: CASSSDRRGTEAFF; cdr3_nt: TGTGCCAGCAGTTCGGACCGAAGGGGGACTGAAGCTTTCTTT
d_call: -; clone_size: once; j_call: TRBJ1-1; v_call: TRBV24-1; cdr3_aa: CATSDSGLTEAFF; cdr3_nt: TGTGCCACCAGTGACTCAGGGTTGACTGAAGCTTTCTTT
d_call: -; clone_size: -; j_call: TRBJ2-2; v_call: TRBV29-1; cdr3_aa: CSALPGHLNTGELFF; cdr3_nt: TGCAGCGCACTACCGGGACACCTGAACACCGGGGAGCTGTTTTTT
d_call: -; clone_size: -; j_call: TRBJ1-2; v_call: TRBV5-4; cdr3_aa: CASSLRGGVRVGYTF; cdr3_nt: TGTGCCAGCAGCTTGCGGGGGGGCGTACGGGTTGGCTACACCTTC
d_call: -; clone_size: -; j_call: TRBJ1-1; v_call: TRBV5-1; cdr3_aa: CASSLATGLGTEAFF; cdr3_nt: TGCGCCAGCAGCTTGGCCACAGGTCTGGGGACTGAAGCTTTCTTT
d_call: TRBD1; clone_size: -; j_call: TRBJ1-1; v_call: TRBV5-1; cdr3_aa: CASSTSGTGIMNTEAFF; cdr3_nt: TGCGCCAGCAGCACGTCCGGGACAGGGATAATGAACACTGAAGCTTTCTTT
d_call: -; clone_size: -; j_call: TRBJ2-3; v_call: TRBV5-8; cdr3_aa: CASSLGTESTDTQYF; cdr3_nt: TGTGCCAGCAGCTTGGGGACAGAGAGCACAGATACGCAGTATTTT
d_call: -; clone_size: -; j_call: TRBJ1-6; v_call: TRBV6-6; cdr3_aa: CASNTGYYNSPLHF; cdr3_nt: TGTGCCAGCAATACAGGTTACTATAATTCACCCCTCCACTTT
d_call: -; clone_size: -; j_call: TRBJ2-7; v_call: TRBV20-1; cdr3_aa: CSAGQTNF; cdr3_nt: TGCAGTGCTGGGCAGACAAACTTC
d_call: -; clone_size: -; j_call: TRBJ1-2; v_call: TRBV28; cdr3_aa: CASSLYRVGYGYTF; cdr3_nt: TGTGCCAGCAGTTTATACAGGGTCGGCTATGGCTACACCTTC
d_call: -; clone_size: -; j_call: TRBJ1-2; v_call: TRBV10-3; cdr3_aa: CAISIGGPGYGYTF; cdr3_nt: TGTGCCATCAGTATCGGGGGGCCTGGATATGGCTACACCTTC
d_call: -; clone_size: -; j_call: TRBJ1-2; v_call: TRBV2; cdr3_aa: CASGLALEGYTF; cdr3_nt: TGTGCCAGCGGACTGGCCCTGGAGGGCTACACCTTC
d_call: -; clone_size: -; j_call: TRBJ1-2; v_call: TRBV14; cdr3_aa: CASSQYRVSYGYTF; cdr3_nt: TGTGCCAGCAGCCAATACAGGGTCTCCTATGGCTACACCTTC
d_call: TRBD2; clone_size: -; j_call: TRBJ2-2; v_call: TRBV4-2; cdr3_aa: CASSQDMAGGPRELFF; cdr3_nt: TGTGCCAGCAGCCAAGACATGGCGGGGGGGCCCCGGGAGCTGTTTTTT
d_call: -; clone_size: -; j_call: TRBJ1-2; v_call: TRBV6-2/TRBV6-3; cdr3_aa: CASSFYMDRYGYTF; cdr3_nt: TGTGCCAGCAGTTTCTACATGGACAGATATGGCTACACCTTC
d_call: -; clone_size: -; j_call: TRBJ1-6; v_call: TRBV10-2; cdr3_aa: CASREGSRVYNSPLHF; cdr3_nt: TGCGCCAGCCGAGAAGGATCCAGGGTCTATAATTCACCCCTCCACTTT
d_call: -; clone_size: few; j_call: TRBJ2-3; v_call: TRBV7-2; cdr3_aa: CASSVGVRGASGTDTQYF; cdr3_nt: TGTGCCAGCAGCGTAGGAGTACGGGGGGCTTCTGGCACAGATACGCAGTATTTT
d_call: TRBD1; clone_size: -; j_call: TRBJ1-5; v_call: TRBV6-2/TRBV6-3; cdr3_aa: CASSYPRDRVVSNQPQHF; cdr3_nt: TGTGCCAGCAGTTATCCCCGGGACAGGGTGGTTAGCAATCAGCCCCAGCATTTT
d_call: TRBD1; clone_size: -; j_call: TRBJ2-2; v_call: TRBV15; cdr3_aa: CATSVRVAPRGPGELFF; cdr3_nt: TGTGCCACCAGCGTACGAGTAGCCCCAAGGGGGCCCGGGGAGCTGTTTTTT
d_call: -; clone_size: -; j_call: TRBJ2-7; v_call: TRBV4-3; cdr3_aa: CASSQDILDEQYF; cdr3_nt: TGCGCCAGCAGCCAAGATATACTAGACGAGCAGTACTTC
d_call: -; clone_size: -; j_call: TRBJ2-5; v_call: TRBV5-4; cdr3_aa: CASSQDERGSGTQYF; cdr3_nt: TGTGCCAGCAGCCAGGACGAAAGGGGCTCTGGGACCCAGTACTTC
d_call: TRBD1; clone_size: -; j_call: TRBJ1-2; v_call: TRBV6-5; cdr3_aa: CASRPPGQGARYTF; cdr3_nt: TGTGCCAGCAGGCCTCCGGGACAGGGGGCGAGGTACACCTTC
d_call: -; clone_size: -; j_call: TRBJ2-7; v_call: TRBV6-2/TRBV6-3; cdr3_aa: CASSYPDRLKFDYEQYF; cdr3_nt: TGTGCCAGCAGTTACCCGGACAGACTGAAATTCGACTACGAGCAGTACTTC
d_call: TRBD2; clone_size: -; j_call: TRBJ2-1; v_call: TRBV7-9; cdr3_aa: CASSFQTSGVPSSYNEQFF; cdr3_nt: TGTGCCAGCAGCTTTCAGACTAGCGGGGTTCCGAGCTCCTACAATGAGCAGTTCTTC
d_call: TRBD1; clone_size: -; j_call: TRBJ2-1; v_call: TRBV2; cdr3_aa: CASTERSGGKNEQFF; cdr3_nt: TGTGCCAGCACCGAGCGGTCAGGGGGCAAGAATGAGCAGTTCTTC
d_call: -; clone_size: -; j_call: TRBJ1-5; v_call: TRBV21-1; cdr3_aa: CASKNGEGDRDAGNQPQHF; cdr3_nt: TGTGCCAGCAAAAACGGTGAAGGGGACAGGGATGCGGGCAATCAGCCCCAGCATTTT
d_call: -; clone_size: -; j_call: TRBJ2-4; v_call: TRBV2; cdr3_aa: CASSEEGRGNIQYF; cdr3_nt: TGTGCCAGCAGTGAAGAAGGACGGGGGAACATTCAGTACTTC
d_call: -; clone_size: -; j_call: TRBJ1-1; v_call: TRBV7-6; cdr3_aa: CASSLERGGQKAFF; cdr3_nt: TGTGCCAGCAGCTTAGAAAGGGGTGGACAGAAAGCTTTCTTT
d_call: TRBD1; clone_size: -; j_call: TRBJ2-3; v_call: TRBV4-1; cdr3_aa: CASSQDQGAEGTQYF; cdr3_nt: TGCGCCAGCAGCCAAGATCAGGGGGCGGAGGGTACGCAGTATTTT
d_call: TRBD1; clone_size: -; j_call: TRBJ2-7; v_call: TRBV6-5; cdr3_aa: CASSYRTGFGEQYF; cdr3_nt: TGTGCCAGCAGTTACCGGACAGGGTTTGGCGAGCAGTACTTC
d_call: TRBD2; clone_size: once; j_call: TRBJ2-3; v_call: TRBV3-1/TRBV3-2; cdr3_aa: CASSPLWGGLTDTQYF; cdr3_nt: TGTGCCAGCAGCCCACTCTGGGGGGGACTTACAGATACGCAGTATTTT
d_call: -; clone_size: -; j_call: TRBJ1-2; v_call: TRBV7-9; cdr3_aa: CASSSTGKLYGYTF; cdr3_nt: TGTGCCAGCAGCTCAACCGGGAAACTCTATGGCTACACCTTC
d_call: -; clone_size: -; j_call: TRBJ1-2; v_call: TRBV12-3/TRBV12-4; cdr3_aa: CAIKQVADDGYTF; cdr3_nt: TGTGCCATCAAACAGGTTGCGGACGATGGCTACACCTTC
d_call: TRBD1; clone_size: -; j_call: TRBJ1-1; v_call: TRBV5-5; cdr3_aa: CASSGGTGVNTEAFF; cdr3_nt: TGTGCCAGCAGCGGAGGGACAGGAGTGAACACTGAAGCTTTCTTT
d_call: -; clone_size: -; j_call: TRBJ1-3; v_call: TRBV19; cdr3_aa: CASSIDLRFQGSGNTIYF; cdr3_nt: TGTGCCAGTAGTATAGACCTGAGGTTTCAGGGCTCTGGAAACACCATATATTTT
d_call: TRBD2; clone_size: -; j_call: TRBJ2-3; v_call: TRBV7-6; cdr3_aa: CASSSLAGEGTQYF; cdr3_nt: TGTGCCAGCAGCTCGCTAGCGGGGGAGGGTACGCAGTATTTT
d_call: -; clone_size: -; j_call: TRBJ1-5; v_call: TRBV6-2/TRBV6-3; cdr3_aa: CASSSHATGGPNQPQHF; cdr3_nt: TGTGCCAGCAGTTCCCATGCTACGGGGGGCCCGAATCAGCCCCAGCATTTT
d_call: -; clone_size: -; j_call: TRBJ1-1; v_call: TRBV19; cdr3_aa: CASSIGWRFMNTEAFF; cdr3_nt: TGTGCCAGTAGTATAGGGTGGAGGTTCATGAACACTGAAGCTTTCTTT